The clone carrying this T cell receptor (beta chain) was found a few times. Its matching antigen is unknown. The CDR3 totals 13 residues. V lost 6 bases and J lost 6, with 17 bases in between. The germline V gene has CDR1 DFQATT and CDR2 SNEGSKA (reference sequence). The sample belongs to a study of T-cell memory formation after mild COVID-19. Study-level findings and limits: Contracting clones localized mainly to CM and EM when CD4+ and mainly to EMRA when CD8+. Memory from before infection featured some responding clones, which suggests cross-reactive memory joined.

TCRdb re-derived calls from the 5' RACE reads in MiXCR, one entry per CDR3 protein. The repertoire holds roughly 400,000 distinct CDR3 sequences, with less than 25% as singletons. The rearrangement uses TRBV20-1 and TRBJ1-2; D may be TRBD1 (5 bases). The receptor was isolated from an adult woman who had mild COVID-19 (a few samples of this study predate the infection). Cell type and time point are not known. The sequencing input was PBMCs or a T cell subset sorted from them (not recorded which). The CDR3 region has the DNA TGCAGTGCCCCGAAGAGGGGATCCAATGGCTACACCTTC. As protein: CSAPKRGSNGYTF.